These T cell receptor beta chains were read from a single sample in a study of blood T cells in healthy people across ages. TCRdb ran MiXCR on the 5' RACE reads and lists one entry per CDR3 protein. In the table there are roughly 1,500,000 distinct CDR3 sequences, roughly 32% of which are singletons. Input material: blood. These receptors were collected from a woman aged 30 to 39 in good health. Each CDR3 is given with its conserved first and last residue. D genes are given only for firm matches. Expanded clones are given a class, and other clones once, few, many or no size at all.

abundance,j_gene,v_gene,d_gene,CDR3nt,CDR3aa
.,TRBJ1-2,TRBV3-1,TRBD1,TGTGCCAGCAGCCAAAAACAGGGGGCCTATGGCTACACCTTC,CASSQKQGAYGYTF
many,TRBJ2-5,TRBV4-2,TRBD2,TGTGCCAGCAGCCAAGACCGGGGGGAAGAGACCCAGTACTTC,CASSQDRGEETQYF
few,TRBJ2-3,TRBV28,.,TGTGCCAGCTCGGACAGAGGTGGAGATACGCAGTATTTT,CASSDRGGDTQYF
.,TRBJ1-4,TRBV3-1,.,TGTGCCAGCAGCCAAGGAGTCGGTGCAACTAATGAAAAACTGTTTTTT,CASSQGVGATNEKLFF
.,TRBJ2-7,TRBV5-4,TRBD2,TGTGCCAGCAGCTTGGCCGGGAGGACTAGCGGGAGTCGGCAGTACTTC,CASSLAGRTSGSRQYF
few,TRBJ2-7,TRBV6-2/TRBV6-3,TRBD2,TGTGCCAGCAGTTACTCCCCGGAGCGGGGTGCCTACGAGCAGTACTTC,CASSYSPERGAYEQYF
few,TRBJ2-7,TRBV6-1,.,TGTGCCAGCAGTTATAAAAATCCCTACGAGCAGTACTTC,CASSYKNPYEQYF
many,TRBJ2-7,TRBV5-1,.,TGCGCCAGCAGCTTGCCGTCAGGGGAATTAGGCGAGCAGTACTTC,CASSLPSGELGEQYF
few,TRBJ1-2,TRBV27,TRBD1,TGTGCCAGCAGTTTATTGACGACTAGACAGGGGATTAGAGGCTACACCTTC,CASSLLTTRQGIRGYTF
.,TRBJ2-1,TRBV29-1,.,TGCAGCGTTGAAAACCATGGCAATGAGCAGTTCTTC,CSVENHGNEQFF
.,TRBJ2-1,TRBV7-9,TRBD2,TGTGCCAGCAGCTTAGGTGGGACTAGCGGTTTCAATGAGCAGTTCTTC,CASSLGGTSGFNEQFF
.,TRBJ2-7,TRBV13,TRBD1,TGTGCCAGCAGCCTGGGACAGCGCCACTACGAGCAGTACTTC,CASSLGQRHYEQYF
.,TRBJ2-7,TRBV5-6,TRBD1,TGTGCCAGCAGCTTGAGTCAGGGGACAGCGACCTACGAGCAGTACTTC,CASSLSQGTATYEQYF
few,TRBJ2-3,TRBV7-2,.,TGTGCCAGCAGGCCTGGGGGGGCCTCGGGTACGCAGTATTTT,CASRPGGASGTQYF
few,TRBJ1-5,TRBV20-1,TRBD1,TGCAGTGCTAGCCCGACAGGGGGCAATCAGCCCCAGCATTTT,CSASPTGGNQPQHF
.,TRBJ2-3,TRBV13,.,TGTGCCAGCAGCTACGGACCCCACGAAACACGCACAGATACGCAGTATTTT,CASSYGPHETRTDTQYF
.,TRBJ2-7,TRBV6-1,.,TGTGCCAGCAGTGAAGCCCGGGACACTGAATGGTACTTC,CASSEARDTEWYF
.,TRBJ2-1,TRBV5-1,.,TGCGCCAGCAGCGAAGGGGGGAACTACAATGAGCAGTTCTTC,CASSEGGNYNEQFF
.,TRBJ1-5,TRBV20-1,.,TGCAGTGCTAAAATTCAGGGTCGAAAACCCAATCAGCCCCAGCATTTT,CSAKIQGRKPNQPQHF
few,TRBJ2-7,TRBV12-3/TRBV12-4,.,TGTGCCAGCAGTTCCTTTGGACGGATCTACGAGCAGTACTTC,CASSSFGRIYEQYF
few,TRBJ2-2,TRBV20-1,TRBD2,TGCAGTGCTAGGGGGGGACTAGCGGGACGGACCGGGGAGCTGTTTTTT,CSARGGLAGRTGELFF
.,TRBJ2-3,TRBV2,.,TGTGCCGGCATCCGGGTTCTAGAGATCACAGATACGCAGTATTTT,CAGIRVLEITDTQYF
few,TRBJ2-1,TRBV27,.,TGTGCCAGCAGTTTTTTCGCTAACAATGAGCAGTTCTTC,CASSFFANNEQFF
.,TRBJ2-1,TRBV6-5,.,TGTGCCAGCAGGCGTAGAGATTCCTACAATGAGCAGTTCTTC,CASRRRDSYNEQFF
.,TRBJ2-2,TRBV4-1,.,TGCGCCAGCAGCCAAGGAAATCCCGGGATCACCGGGGAGCTGTTTTTT,CASSQGNPGITGELFF
.,TRBJ2-7,TRBV24-1,.,TGTGCCACCAGTGAGGGCCCATCTGTTAGTGAGCAGTACTTC,CATSEGPSVSEQYF
.,TRBJ2-7,TRBV11-2,.,TGTGCCAGCAGCTCCCGCCAGGGTTCAAGCGAGCAGTACTTC,CASSSRQGSSEQYF
.,TRBJ2-1,TRBV5-1,TRBD1,TGCGCCAGCGGCCAGCCCGACAGGGGCCTAAGCTCCTACAATGAGCAGTTCTTC,CASGQPDRGLSSYNEQFF
many,TRBJ2-4,TRBV29-1,.,TGCAGCGGTATCCCCGGAGTGGGCAAAAACATTCAGTACTTC,CSGIPGVGKNIQYF
many,TRBJ2-7,TRBV4-2,TRBD2,TGTGCCAGCAGCCAATCGGGACTAGCGGGATCATCCTACGAGCAGTACTTC,CASSQSGLAGSSYEQYF
many,TRBJ2-7,TRBV29-1,TRBD1,TGCAGCGTCGGACAGGGAGGCTACGAGCAGTACTTC,CSVGQGGYEQYF
.,TRBJ1-2,TRBV7-8,TRBD1,TGTGCCAGCAGCTTAGCGCAACAGGGGGCGGTTAGTGGTGACTATGGCTACACCTTC,CASSLAQQGAVSGDYGYTF
.,TRBJ2-5,TRBV20-1,.,TGCAGTGCTAGAAACAGAGAGACCCAGTACTTC,CSARNRETQYF
.,TRBJ2-1,TRBV3-1,TRBD2,TGTGCCAGCAGCCGAGTACTACTAGCGTCCTACAATGAGCAGTTCTTC,CASSRVLLASYNEQFF
.,TRBJ2-1,TRBV7-3,TRBD1,TGTGCCAGCAGCCCGGGACAGTCAAACAATGAGCAGTTCTTC,CASSPGQSNNEQFF
.,TRBJ2-7,TRBV7-2,.,TGTGCCAGCAGCTTAAGGGGGAAACCCACTAACGAGCAGTACTTC,CASSLRGKPTNEQYF
many,TRBJ2-5,TRBV28,TRBD1,TGTGCCAGCAGGGCCTACAGGGGGCTGGAGACCCAGTACTTC,CASRAYRGLETQYF
.,TRBJ2-1,TRBV7-2,.,TGTGCCAGCAGCTTAGGAGATGGACGAGCGCGGCAGTTCTTC,CASSLGDGRARQFF
many,TRBJ2-1,TRBV6-5,TRBD2,TGTGCCAGCAGCCCCCGACTAGCGCTCTACAATGAGCAGTTCTTC,CASSPRLALYNEQFF
once,TRBJ2-1,TRBV29-1,.,TGCAGCGTAGGAGATAATGAGCAGTTCTTC,CSVGDNEQFF
.,TRBJ1-1,TRBV5-1,.,TGCGCCAGCAGCTTGGGGGCAGGGATTAGCACTGAAGCTTTCTTT,CASSLGAGISTEAFF
once,TRBJ1-5,TRBV5-5,TRBD1,TGTGCCAGCAGCTTAGTACTGACAGGGAGCCCCGATCAGCCCCAGCATTTT,CASSLVLTGSPDQPQHF
many,TRBJ2-5,TRBV4-1,.,TGCGCCAGCAGCCAAATTGGGCCGCAAGAGACCCAGTACTTC,CASSQIGPQETQYF
many,TRBJ2-7,TRBV7-6,.,TGTGCCAGCAGCCCCGCACCGCGGAACACCTACGAGCAGTACTTC,CASSPAPRNTYEQYF
.,TRBJ1-1,TRBV5-1,.,TGCGCCAGCAGCTCCCAAGGGGGGGCGAACACTGAAGCTTTCTTT,CASSSQGGANTEAFF
many,TRBJ2-1,TRBV7-9,.,TGTGCCAGCAGCCCGCAACACAATGAGCAGTTCTTC,CASSPQHNEQFF
few,TRBJ1-5,TRBV6-2/TRBV6-3,.,TGTGCCAGCAGTTACTCGTCTCGGGATAGCAATCAGCCCCAGCATTTT,CASSYSSRDSNQPQHF
many,TRBJ1-2,TRBV7-9,.,TGTGCCAGCAGCCCGACAGTCTATGGCTACACCTTC,CASSPTVYGYTF